These 5 T cell receptor beta chains came from one sample sequenced in a study of blood T cell repertoires in COVID-19. Some clones are missing from TCRdb's copy, which holds only in-frame ones; the method was immunoSEQ multiplex PCR. The sample shows about 270,000 clones, 85% of them seen only once. What was sequenced was PBMCs or T cells enriched from blood (not recorded which). The receptors were sampled from a woman aged 50 to 60 with acute COVID-19.

The rearrangement links TRBV19 to TRBJ2-7; 11 nucleotides match TRBD2. V shed 7 bases, J shed 2 bases, and the junction held 7 bases outside the gene matches. The germline V gene encodes CDR1 LNHDA and CDR2 SQIVND (reference sequence). The CDR3 has 15 amino acids. DNA for the CDR3: TGTGCCAGTACCACGACTAGCGGGAAAGCCTACGAGCAGTACTTC. Its protein is CASTTTSGKAYEQYF.

The genes are TRBV11-2 and TRBJ1-2; 7 bases map to TRBD1. V lost 10 bases, J lost 8 bases, and 13 bases stayed unmatched. This CDR3 region has 13 residues. Per the germline V gene, CDR1 is SGHAT and CDR2 is FQNNGV. The CDR3 DNA sequence: TGTGCCACCCAGGGGGTCAACAGGATGGGCTACACCTTC. Its translation is CATQGVNRMGYTF. The full variable domain, completed using reference TRBV11-2 and TRBJ1-2, is EAGVAQSPRYKIIEKRQSVAFWCNPISGHATLYWYQQILGQGPKLLIQFQNNGVVDDSQLPKDRFSAERLKGVDSTLKIQPAKLEDSAVYLCATQGVNRMGYTFGSGTRLTVV.

The chain employs TRBV5-1 and TRBJ1-2, with D possibly being TRBD1 (6 bases). CDR1 and CDR2 (germline): SGHRS, YFSETQ. This CDR3 has 13 residues. Trimming removed 0 bases from V and 7 bases from J, with 10 bases in between. The DNA for the CDR3 is TGCGCCAGCAGCTTGGGACAGGAGGCTGGCTACACCTTC. Its protein product is CASSLGQEAGYTF.

The chain uses TRBV6-2 or TRBV6-3 and TRBJ2-1; 7 nucleotides match TRBD1. Germline CDR1 and CDR2: MNHEY and SVGEGT. CDR3 size: 19 residues. Germline trimming cut 4 bases from V and 2 bases from J; bases unmatched to any gene: 17. The chain's CDR3 is CASSSHTSTGSRAYNEQFF. The CDR3 nucleotides read TGTGCCAGCAGTTCTCACACGTCGACAGGGTCGAGGGCCTACAATGAGCAGTTCTTC.

The chain joins TRBV12-5 to TRBJ1-2; D perhaps matches TRBD1 (5 bases). Between the trimmed V and J ends, which lost 9 bases and 5 bases, there was a span of 13 bases. Looked up from germline, CDR1 is LGHNT and CDR2 is FRNRAP. The length of the CDR3 is 12 residues. For the CDR3, the DNA is TGTGCTAGCCGGGGGATTTATTATGGCTACACCTTC. It codes for CASRGIYYGYTF.